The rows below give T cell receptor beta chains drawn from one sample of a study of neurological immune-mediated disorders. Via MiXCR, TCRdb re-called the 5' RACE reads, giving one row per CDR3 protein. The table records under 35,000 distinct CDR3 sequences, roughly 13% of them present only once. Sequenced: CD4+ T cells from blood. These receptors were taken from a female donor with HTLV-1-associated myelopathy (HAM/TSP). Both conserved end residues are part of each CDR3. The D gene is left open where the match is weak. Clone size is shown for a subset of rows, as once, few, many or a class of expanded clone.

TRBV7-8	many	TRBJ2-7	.	TGTGCCAGCAGCTTACCAGGGGTCTCCTACGAGCAGTACTTC	CASSLPGVSYEQYF
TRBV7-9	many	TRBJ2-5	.	TGTGCCAGCAGCTTAGCCGGCTATCGTGGCGAGACCCAGTACTTC	CASSLAGYRGETQYF
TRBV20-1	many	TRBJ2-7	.	TGCAGCGCCTTGGGCCCCGACCCGACAGGCGACGAGCAGTACTTC	CSALGPDPTGDEQYF
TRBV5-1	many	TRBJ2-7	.	TGCGCCAGCAAGGACGTATTGGGGACCTACGAGCAGTACTTC	CASKDVLGTYEQYF
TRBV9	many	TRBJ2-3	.	TGTGCCAGCAGCGTAGGGGGGGAGAGGGGGGATACGCAGTATTTT	CASSVGGERGDTQYF
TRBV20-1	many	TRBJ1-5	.	TGCAGTGCGTCAGTCCTGGCGGGGGATCAGCCCCAGCATTTT	CSASVLAGDQPQHF
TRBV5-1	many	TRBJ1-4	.	TGCGCCAGCAGCCGAAGCGGACAGAATGAAAAACTGTTTTTT	CASSRSGQNEKLFF
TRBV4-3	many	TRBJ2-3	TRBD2	TGCGCCAGCAGCCAAGATCATACTAGCGGGGCTGATACGCAGTATTTT	CASSQDHTSGADTQYF
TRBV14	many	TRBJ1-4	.	TGTGCCAGCAGCCTCGGTCCCGAAAAACTGTTTTTT	CASSLGPEKLFF
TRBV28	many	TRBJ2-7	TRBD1	TGTGCCAGCAGAATTCAGGGGGACCGTAACGAGCAGTACTTC	CASRIQGDRNEQYF
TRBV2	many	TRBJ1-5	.	TGTGCCAGCAGTGAGGTGGGGTTCAGCAATCAGCCCCAGCATTTT	CASSEVGFSNQPQHF
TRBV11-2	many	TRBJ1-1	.	TGTGCCAGCAGCTTAGAAGGTTCGGGAGCCCAAGCTTTCTTT	CASSLEGSGAQAFF
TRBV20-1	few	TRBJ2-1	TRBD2	TGCAGTGCTAGGACTAGCGGGAGGAAGTATGAGCAGTTCTTC	CSARTSGRKYEQFF
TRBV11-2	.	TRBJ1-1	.	TGTGCCAACAATGGGGAGGGTGAAACTGAAGCTTTCTTT	CANNGEGETEAFF
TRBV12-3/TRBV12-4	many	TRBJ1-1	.	TGTGCCAGCAGTCTAACCCAGAACACTGAAGCTTTCTTT	CASSLTQNTEAFF
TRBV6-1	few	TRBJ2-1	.	TGTGCCAGCGTGGGGGCGGAACCCTCCTACAATGAGCAGTTCTTC	CASVGAEPSYNEQFF
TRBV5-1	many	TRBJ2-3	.	TGCGCCAGCAGCTTGGGAGGCGGGGGCGTGGCAGATACGCAGTATTTT	CASSLGGGGVADTQYF
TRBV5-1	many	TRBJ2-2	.	TGCGCCAGCAGCTTAATGGGGAACGCCGGGGAGCTGTTTTTT	CASSLMGNAGELFF
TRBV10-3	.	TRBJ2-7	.	TGTGCCATCAGTGAGTCGGGTACAGGGTACGAGCAGTACTTC	CAISESGTGYEQYF
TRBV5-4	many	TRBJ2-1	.	TGTGCCAGCAGCTTGGGGGGACGAGTCGCCTACAATGAGCAGTTCTTC	CASSLGGRVAYNEQFF
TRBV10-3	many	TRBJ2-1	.	TGTGCCACAAAAACTTCTGTGGGGTACAATGAGCAGTTCTTC	CATKTSVGYNEQFF
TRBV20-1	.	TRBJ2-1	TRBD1	TGCAGTGCTAGAGACACAGGGACAGGGAGCTCCTACGAGCAGTTCTTC	CSARDTGTGSSYEQFF
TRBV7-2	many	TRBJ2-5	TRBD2	TGTGCCAGCAGCTTGACTAGCGGGAGAGAGACCCAGTACTTC	CASSLTSGRETQYF
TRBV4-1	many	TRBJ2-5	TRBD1	TGCGCCAGCAGCCAATTGACAGGGTTGTTACAAGAGACCCAGTACTTC	CASSQLTGLLQETQYF
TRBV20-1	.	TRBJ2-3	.	TGCAGCAGCAGGGGCAACACAGATACGCTGTATTTT	CSSRGNTDTLYF
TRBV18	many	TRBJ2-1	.	TGTGCCAGCTCACCAGGGGGCGGGGATGAGCAGTTCTTC	CASSPGGGDEQFF
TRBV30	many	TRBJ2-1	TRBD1	TGTGCCTGGAGCCGGGACAGGGCAAGTAATGAGCAGTTCTTC	CAWSRDRASNEQFF
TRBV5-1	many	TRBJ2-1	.	TGCGCCAGCAGCTTGGGGGGATTCAATGAGCAGTTCTTC	CASSLGGFNEQFF
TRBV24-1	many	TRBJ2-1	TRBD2	TGTGCCACCAGTGACCAAACTAGCGGGAGGGCCCACTACAATGAGCAGTTCTTC	CATSDQTSGRAHYNEQFF
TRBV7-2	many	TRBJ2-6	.	TGTGCCAGCAGCTTAGGGCCCATCCGTGTTGGGGGGGCCGGGGCCAACGTCCTGACTTTC	CASSLGPIRVGGAGANVLTF